This TCR beta chain was sequenced for a study of blood T cell repertoires in COVID-19. Turning to the study itself: COVID-19 samples, acute and convalescent, were from the United States, Italy and Spain.

Source study methods: Reference gene primer amplification gave nucleated cell count estimates. Clones were read by immunoSEQ multiplex PCR, and TCRdb kept only the in-frame ones, dropping some. That table is the source of V, J and clone size, and D and trimming were worked out from the DNA. The repertoire holds some 200,000 clones, with around nine tenths as singletons. The trim removed 0 bases at V and 3 bases at J, leaving 2 bases unmatched. Germline lookup yields CDR1 MGHRA and CDR2 YSYEKL. The CDR3 totals 16 residues. This receptor was identified in a man aged 35 to 55 with active or convalescent COVID-19. The rearrangement links TRBV4-1 to TRBJ1-5, with TRBD1 matching over 10 bases. Material for sequencing was peripheral blood. The CDR3 spells CASSQEGQGFNQPQHF. CDR3 sequence (DNA): TGCGCCAGCAGCCAAGAGGGACAGGGGTTCAATCAGCCCCAGCATTTT.